This entry describes one T cell receptor (beta chain). Its antigen is unidentified. The source of the sample is a study of T cells after yellow fever vaccination. Findings and caveats of the study: Abundant clonotypes (contaminants from the bulk population) could be present in FACS-sorted repertoires.

UMIs and a universal primer site were added when TCR cDNA was made by 5'RACE template switching. TCRdb analysed the 5' RACE reads with MiXCR anew, one entry per CDR3 protein. This sample has around 300,000 distinct CDR3 sequences, with around 4.3% found just once. There are 15 residues in the CDR3. Germline loops: CDR1 SGHRS, CDR2 YFSETQ. Trimming cost V 1 base and J 5 bases, with 12 bases left between them. The origin of this receptor is a man younger than 35 who received the YFV17D yellow fever vaccine. The sequenced sample was PBMCs, obtained 15 days after the yellow fever booster vaccination. The rearrangement joins TRBV5-1 to TRBJ2-2; D call uncertain. In nucleotides, the CDR3 is TGCGCCAGCAGCTTGACAATCGTTACGACCGGGGAGCTGTTTTTT. Translated: CASSLTIVTTGELFF.